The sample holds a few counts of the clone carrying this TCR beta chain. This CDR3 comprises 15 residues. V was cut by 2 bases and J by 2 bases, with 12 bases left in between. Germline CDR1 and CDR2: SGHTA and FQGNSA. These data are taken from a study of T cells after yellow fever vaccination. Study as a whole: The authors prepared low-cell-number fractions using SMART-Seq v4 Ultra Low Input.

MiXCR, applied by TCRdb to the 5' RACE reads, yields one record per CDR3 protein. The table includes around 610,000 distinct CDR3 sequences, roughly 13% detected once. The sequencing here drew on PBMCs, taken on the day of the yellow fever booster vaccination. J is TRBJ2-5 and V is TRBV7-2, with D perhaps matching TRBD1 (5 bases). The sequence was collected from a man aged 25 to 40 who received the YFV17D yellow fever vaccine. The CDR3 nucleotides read TGTGCCAGCAGCTTATTCCCCGACAGACAAGAGACCCAGTACTTC. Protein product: CASSLFPDRQETQYF.